Sequencing of this TCR beta chain was carried out in a study of monozygotic twins with inflammatory bowel disease. RNA in its total form was extracted from whole blood, and T cells were not sorted. As to this clonotype: The antigen remains undetermined.

One entry per CDR3 protein, without DNA, is what TCRdb gives after re-calling the 5' RACE reads. This repertoire includes 400,000 to 500,000 distinct CDR3 sequences. Study results and caveats: Patients with IBD had less TCRbeta diversity (inverse Simpson) than their healthy co-twins.

Source material: blood. This sequence originates from a human donor with ulcerative colitis or Crohn's disease, or a healthy co-twin of an affected twin (not recorded which).

CDR3 amino acids: CASSPGPETPLHF. The chain combines TRBV7-2 with TRBJ1-6. CDR3 length equals 13 residues. The V gene's germline CDR1 is SGHTA and CDR2 FQGNSA. Using reference TRBV7-2 and TRBJ1-6 for the parts outside the CDR3, the full variable domain is GAGVSQSPSNKVTEKGKDVELRCDPISGHTALYWYRQSLGQGLEFLIYFQGNSAPDKSGLPSDRFSAERTGGSVSTLTIQRTQQEDSAVYLCASSPGPETPLHFGNGTRLTVT.